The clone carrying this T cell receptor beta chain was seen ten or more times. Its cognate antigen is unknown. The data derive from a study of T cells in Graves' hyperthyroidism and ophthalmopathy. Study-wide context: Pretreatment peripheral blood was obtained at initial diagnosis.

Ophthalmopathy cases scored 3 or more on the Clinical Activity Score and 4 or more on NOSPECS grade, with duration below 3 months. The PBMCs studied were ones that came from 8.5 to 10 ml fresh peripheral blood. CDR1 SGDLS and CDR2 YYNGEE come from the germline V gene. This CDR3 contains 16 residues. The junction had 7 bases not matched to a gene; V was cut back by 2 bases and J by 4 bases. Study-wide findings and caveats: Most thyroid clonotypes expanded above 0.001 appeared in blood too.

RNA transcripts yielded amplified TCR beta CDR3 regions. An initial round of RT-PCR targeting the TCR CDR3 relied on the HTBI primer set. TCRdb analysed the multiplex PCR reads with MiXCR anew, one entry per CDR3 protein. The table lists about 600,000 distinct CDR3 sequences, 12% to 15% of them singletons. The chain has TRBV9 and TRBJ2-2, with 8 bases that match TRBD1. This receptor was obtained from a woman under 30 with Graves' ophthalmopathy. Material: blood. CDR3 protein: CASSVGGDRSTGELFF. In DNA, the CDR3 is TGTGCCAGCAGCGTGGGTGGGGACAGGTCCACCGGGGAGCTGTTTTTT.